The present T cell receptor (beta chain) was sequenced within a study of blood T cell repertoires in COVID-19. Study overall: Whether acute or convalescent, the COVID-19 samples came from the United States, Italy and Spain. Sources were T cells, B-cell-depleted T cells, or PBMCs; the material itself was cDNA or gDNA.

Measured with immunoSEQ multiplex PCR; TCRdb has only the in-frame clones, and not every one. Found here are 90,000 to 110,000 clones, roughly 80% of them singletons; the top ten hold approximately 15%. Germline V lookup: CDR1 SEHNR, CDR2 FQNEAQ (reference sequence). CDR3 length: 14 residues. The V gene end was trimmed by 3 bases and the J gene end by 3 bases; junction bases not matched to a gene: 1. This clone was seen more than once but under ten times. The TCR originated in a woman of 80 years or more with acute or convalescent COVID-19. The sequenced sample was peripheral blood. V usage is TRBV7-9 and J usage is TRBJ1-2, with TRBD1 matching over 10 bases. Here the CDR3 DNA reads TGTGCCAGCAGCTTCGGACAGGGGGACTATGGCTACACCTTC. This codes for CASSFGQGDYGYTF. The full variable domain, rest sourced from reference TRBV7-9 and TRBJ1-2, is DTGVSQNPRHKITKRGQNVTFRCDPISEHNRLYWYRQTLGQGPEFLTYFQNEAQLEKSRLLSDRFSAERPKGSFSTLEIQRTEQGDSAMYLCASSFGQGDYGYTFGSGTRLTVV.